This TCR beta chain comes out of a study of cytomegalovirus exposure and HLA in healthy donors. The data were produced by immunoSEQ multiplex PCR, yet TCRdb's version contains in-frame clones alone and is incomplete. The table has roughly 77,000 clones, 95% seen once. The CDR3 sequence is 16 residues long. Germline V lookup: CDR1 SGHNT, CDR2 YYREEE (reference sequence). With 0 bases clipped from V and 5 bases from J, the junction kept 7 bases outside the gene matches. The study's findings and limits: The study flagged approximately 180 TCR beta chains as cytomegalovirus-associated. According to a subsequent analysis, TCR clusters identified in the first cohort showed a tendency to co-occur across the roughly 120 validation repertoires. With high specificity and sensitivity, the classifier reportedly diagnosed cytomegalovirus status. Some public TCRs appeared in many individuals, while most sequences were rare.

A remark on this clone: Its antigen is not known.

The clonotype comes from a woman aged 18 to 35 in good health and CMV-seronegative. J is TRBJ1-1 and V is TRBV5-4; 10 bases fit TRBD1. What was sequenced was PBMCs. The CDR3 DNA is TGTGCCAGCAGCTTGGCCCTATGGGACAGGGGAACTGAAGCTTTCTTT. It is translated as CASSLALWDRGTEAFF.